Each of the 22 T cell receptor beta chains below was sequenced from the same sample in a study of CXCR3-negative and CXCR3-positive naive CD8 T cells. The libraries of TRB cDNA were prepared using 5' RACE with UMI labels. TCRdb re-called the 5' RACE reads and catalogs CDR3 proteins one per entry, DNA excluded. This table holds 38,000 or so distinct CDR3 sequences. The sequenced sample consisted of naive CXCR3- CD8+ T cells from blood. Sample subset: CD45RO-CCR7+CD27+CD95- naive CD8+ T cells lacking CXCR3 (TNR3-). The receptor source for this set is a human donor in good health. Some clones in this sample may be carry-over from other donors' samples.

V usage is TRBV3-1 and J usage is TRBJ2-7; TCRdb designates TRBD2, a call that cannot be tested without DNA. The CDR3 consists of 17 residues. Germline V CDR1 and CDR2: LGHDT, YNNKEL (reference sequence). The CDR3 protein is CASSQEPVAGGEDEQYF.

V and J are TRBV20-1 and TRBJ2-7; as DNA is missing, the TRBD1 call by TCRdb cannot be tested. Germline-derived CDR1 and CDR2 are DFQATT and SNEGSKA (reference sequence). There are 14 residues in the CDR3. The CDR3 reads CSARDMGQGWEQYF.

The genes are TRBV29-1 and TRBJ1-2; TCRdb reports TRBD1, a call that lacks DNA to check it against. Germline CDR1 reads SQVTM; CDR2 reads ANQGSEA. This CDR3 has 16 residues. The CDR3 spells CSVPGPGTEINYGYTF. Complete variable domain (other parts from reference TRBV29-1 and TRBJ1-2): SAVISQKPSRDICQRGTSLTIQCQVDSQVTMMFWYRQQPGQSLTLIATANQGSEATYESGFVIDKFPISRPNLTFSTLTVSNMSPEDSSIYLCSVPGPGTEINYGYTFGSGTRLTVV.

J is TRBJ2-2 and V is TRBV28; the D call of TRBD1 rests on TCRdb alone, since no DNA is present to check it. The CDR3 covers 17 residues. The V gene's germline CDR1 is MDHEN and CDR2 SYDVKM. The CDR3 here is CASSSNLPRENTGELFF.

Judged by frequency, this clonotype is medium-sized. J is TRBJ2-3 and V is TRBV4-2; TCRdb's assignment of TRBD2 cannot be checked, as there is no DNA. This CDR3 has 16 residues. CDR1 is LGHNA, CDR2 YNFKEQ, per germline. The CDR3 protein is CASSQEMGTRDATQYF.

CDR3: CSVEVQAGGYGYTF. V gene TRBV29-1 combines with J gene TRBJ1-2. Germline loops: CDR1 SQVTM, CDR2 ANQGSEA. This CDR3 is 14 amino acids long.

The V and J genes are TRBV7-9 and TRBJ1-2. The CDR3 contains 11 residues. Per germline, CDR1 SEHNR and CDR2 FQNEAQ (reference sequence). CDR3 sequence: CASSLIRGYTF.

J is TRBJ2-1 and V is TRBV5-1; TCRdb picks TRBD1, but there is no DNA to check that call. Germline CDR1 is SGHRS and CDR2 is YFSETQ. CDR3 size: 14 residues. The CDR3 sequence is CASSPRTVRNEQFF.

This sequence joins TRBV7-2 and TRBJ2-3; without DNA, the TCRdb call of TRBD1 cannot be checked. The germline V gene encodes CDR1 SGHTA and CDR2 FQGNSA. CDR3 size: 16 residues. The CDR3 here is CATNLVSTGRTDTQYF.

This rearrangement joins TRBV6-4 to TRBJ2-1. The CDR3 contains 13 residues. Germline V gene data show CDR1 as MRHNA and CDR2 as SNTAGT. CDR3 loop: CASSDSDLNEQFF.

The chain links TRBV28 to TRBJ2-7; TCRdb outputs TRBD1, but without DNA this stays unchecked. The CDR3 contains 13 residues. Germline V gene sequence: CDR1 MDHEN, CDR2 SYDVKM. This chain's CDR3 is CASSPRGGDEQYF. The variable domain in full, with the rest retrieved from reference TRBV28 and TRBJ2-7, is DVKVTQSSRYLVKRTGEKVFLECVQDMDHENMFWYRQDPGLGLRLIYFSYDVKMKEKGDIPEGYSVSREKKERFSLILESASTNQTSMYLCASSPRGGDEQYFGPGTRLTVT.

The CDR3 here is CATSDYQTGDQETQYF. The chain has TRBV24-1 and TRBJ2-5; TCRdb names TRBD1, which stays unverified in the absence of DNA. Germline assignment: CDR1 KGHDR and CDR2 SFDVKD. This CDR3 contains 16 residues.

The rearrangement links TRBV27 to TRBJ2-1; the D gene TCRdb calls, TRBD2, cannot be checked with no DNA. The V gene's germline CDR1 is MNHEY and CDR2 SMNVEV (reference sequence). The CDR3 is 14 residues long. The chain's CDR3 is CASQLAGGFDEQFF.

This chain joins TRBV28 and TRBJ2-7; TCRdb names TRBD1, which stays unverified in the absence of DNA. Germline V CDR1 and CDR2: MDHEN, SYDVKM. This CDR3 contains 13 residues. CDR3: CASSPGLGNEQYF.

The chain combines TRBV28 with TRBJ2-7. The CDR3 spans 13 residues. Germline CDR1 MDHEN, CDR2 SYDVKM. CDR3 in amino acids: CASSTTRNYEQYF.

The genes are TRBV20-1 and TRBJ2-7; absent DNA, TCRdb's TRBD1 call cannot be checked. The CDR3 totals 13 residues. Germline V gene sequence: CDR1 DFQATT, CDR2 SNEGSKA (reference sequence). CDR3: CSARVGGSYEQYF.

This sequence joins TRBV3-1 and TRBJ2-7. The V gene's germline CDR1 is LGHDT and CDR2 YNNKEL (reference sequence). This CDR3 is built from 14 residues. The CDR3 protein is CASSPFKAAYEQYF.

The CDR3 sequence is CASSFGGAGETQYF. The rearrangement links TRBV11-2 to TRBJ2-5; TCRdb returns TRBD2, unconfirmable since there is no DNA. The germline CDR1 and CDR2 sequences are SGHAT and FQNNGV. This CDR3 is built from 14 residues.

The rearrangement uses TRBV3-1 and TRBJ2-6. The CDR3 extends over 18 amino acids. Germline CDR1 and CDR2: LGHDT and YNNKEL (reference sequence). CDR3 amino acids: CASSQDLGLLSGANVLTF.

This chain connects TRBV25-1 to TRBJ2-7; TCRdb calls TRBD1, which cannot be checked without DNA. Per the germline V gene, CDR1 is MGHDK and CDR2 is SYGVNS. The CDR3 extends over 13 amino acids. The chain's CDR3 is CASSDRGPYEQYF.

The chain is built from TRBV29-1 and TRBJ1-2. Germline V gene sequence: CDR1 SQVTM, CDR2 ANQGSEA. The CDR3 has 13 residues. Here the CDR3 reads CSVEDLLYYGYTF.

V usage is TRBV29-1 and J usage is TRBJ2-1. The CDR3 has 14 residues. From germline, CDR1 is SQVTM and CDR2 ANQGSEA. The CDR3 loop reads CSVEWQVSYNEQFF.